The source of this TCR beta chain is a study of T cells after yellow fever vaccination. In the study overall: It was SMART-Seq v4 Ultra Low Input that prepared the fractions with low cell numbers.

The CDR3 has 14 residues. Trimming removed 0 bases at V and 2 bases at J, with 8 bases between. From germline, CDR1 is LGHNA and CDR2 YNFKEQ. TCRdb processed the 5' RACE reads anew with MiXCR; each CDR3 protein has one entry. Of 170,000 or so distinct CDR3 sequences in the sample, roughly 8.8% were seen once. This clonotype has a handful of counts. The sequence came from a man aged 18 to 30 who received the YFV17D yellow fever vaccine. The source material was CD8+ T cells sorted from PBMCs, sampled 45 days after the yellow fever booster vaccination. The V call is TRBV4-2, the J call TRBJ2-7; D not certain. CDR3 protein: CASSQDLGTYEQYV. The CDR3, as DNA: TGTGCCAGCAGCCAAGATTTGGGGACCTACGAGCAGTACGTC.